The 21 T cell receptor beta chains below all came from one sample that was sequenced in a study of blood T cell repertoires in COVID-19. The data were produced by immunoSEQ multiplex PCR, yet TCRdb's version contains in-frame clones alone and is incomplete. This repertoire shows roughly 220,000 clones, approximately 83% found once; its top ten account for about 1.3%. Sequenced: PBMCs or T cells enriched from blood (not recorded which). The receptors originated from a woman aged 40 to 55 with acute COVID-19.

The chain recombines TRBV5-6 with TRBJ1-1, with D unclear. The CDR3 consists of 15 residues. Germline CDR1 reads SGHDT; CDR2 reads YYEEEE. V lost 3 bases to trimming and J lost 7 bases, with 19 bases between them. The CDR3 coding sequence is TGTGCCAGCAGCTGGAGGTCGCAGACCCTACTTGAAGCTTTCTTT. Translated: CASSWRSQTLLEAFF.

The genes are TRBV27 and TRBJ1-4, with 9 bases lining up with TRBD1. J lost 7 bases, V lost 5 bases, and 5 bases had no gene match. The germline V gene has CDR1 MNHEY and CDR2 SMNVEV (reference sequence). CDR3 length: 14 residues. CDR3 residues: CASSNRGRGEKLFF. CDR3 sequence (DNA): TGTGCCAGCAGTAACAGGGGGCGCGGTGAAAAACTGTTTTTT.

The V gene is TRBV10-3, the J gene TRBJ2-1, with TRBD1 matching 8 bases. Per the germline V gene, CDR1 is ENHRY and CDR2 is SYGVKD. Trimming at V came to 8 bases and at J to 5 bases, leaving 5 bases not matched to a gene. The CDR3 is 13 amino acids. CDR3 nucleotide sequence: TGTGCCATCCGTGGGGACAGGAACAATGAGCAGTTCTTC. Translated: CAIRGDRNNEQFF.

There are a few counts of this clone. V gene TRBV27 combines with J gene TRBJ2-2, with D perhaps matching TRBD1 (6 bases). CDR1 is MNHEY, CDR2 SMNVEV, per germline (reference sequence). The CDR3 loop spans 14 amino acids. V dropped 4 bases and J dropped 3 bases, with 9 bases sitting between them. The CDR3 region is CASSYRVDTGELFF. The CDR3 coding sequence is TGTGCCAGCAGTTACAGGGTGGACACCGGGGAGCTGTTTTTT.

This chain joins TRBV12-3 or TRBV12-4 and TRBJ2-1; D remains unclear. V was pared by 6 bases and J by 4 bases, with 10 bases between. This CDR3 comprises 13 residues. CDR3: CASSWAPYNEQFF. CDR3 coding DNA: TGTGCCAGCAGCTGGGCCCCTTACAATGAGCAGTTCTTC.

This CDR3 is CASSFTGAGTDTQYF. CDR3 sequence (DNA): TGCGCCAGCAGCTTCACAGGGGCCGGCACAGATACGCAGTATTTT. The chain links TRBV5-1 to TRBJ2-3; 7 bases agree with TRBD1. In germline, CDR1 is SGHRS, CDR2 YFSETQ. Trimming removed 2 bases from V and 1 base from J; junction bases left unmatched: 4. CDR3 size: 15 residues.

This clone is a singleton in its sample. This chain joins TRBV2 and TRBJ1-6; perhaps TRBD1 as D (5 bases). V lost 7 bases and J 7 bases, leaving 11 bases between the germline ends. The germline V gene has CDR1 SNHLY and CDR2 FYNNEI. The CDR3 has 13 amino acids. CDR3 bases: TGTGCCAGCACGGGGGACGTCAATTCACCCCTCCACTTT. Residues: CASTGDVNSPLHF.

CDR3 sequence: CASSTGVNGPQHF. CDR3 DNA sequence: TGTGCCAGCAGTACCGGGGTCAATGGGCCCCAGCATTTT. This sequence joins TRBV6-2 or TRBV6-3 and TRBJ1-5; unclear D gene. This CDR3 spans 13 amino acids. In germline, CDR1 is MNHEY, CDR2 SVGEGT. V shed 5 bases and J shed 9 bases, with 14 bases lying between them.

A few counts support this clone. V gene TRBV13 combines with J gene TRBJ1-1; 8 bases fit TRBD1. Germline assignment: CDR1 PRHDT and CDR2 FYEKMQ (reference sequence). The CDR3 contains 15 residues. Losses at the gene ends were 5 bases for V and 1 base for J; bases not matched to a gene: 6. The CDR3 nucleotides are TGTGCCAGCAGCCTAACAGGGGGAGGGAACACTGAAGCTTTCTTT. This sequence encodes CASSLTGGGNTEAFF.

The chain carries TRBV9 and TRBJ1-3, with 7 bases that match TRBD1. The V gene's germline CDR1 is SGDLS and CDR2 YYNGEE. V was clipped by 4 bases and J by 2 bases; unmatched bases: 6. This CDR3 is 15 amino acids long. CDR3 loop: CASSPIQGPGNTIYF. For the CDR3, the DNA is TGTGCCAGCAGCCCAATACAGGGGCCTGGAAACACCATATATTTT.

This chain joins TRBV4-2 and TRBJ2-3; 14 bases agree with TRBD2. V dropped 4 bases and J dropped 0; count of bases not matched to a gene: 9. This CDR3 has 19 amino acids. From germline, CDR1 is LGHNA and CDR2 YNFKEQ. CDR3 sequence reads: CASSPWTSGRKLSTDTQYF. As DNA, the CDR3 is TGTGCCAGCAGCCCATGGACTAGCGGGAGGAAGCTTAGCACAGATACGCAGTATTTT.

This chain connects TRBV5-1 to TRBJ2-7; D is possibly TRBD1 (5 bases). Trimming removed 3 bases from V and 1 base from J, with 29 bases in between. This CDR3 region has 20 residues. Germline CDR1 is SGHRS and CDR2 is YFSETQ. CDR3 sequence reads: CASSSQGTPHPGRSSYEQYF. CDR3 in DNA: TGCGCCAGCAGCTCCCAGGGCACACCTCATCCTGGACGGAGTTCCTACGAGCAGTACTTC.

In this sample, this clone turned up once. V gene TRBV5-6 combines with J gene TRBJ2-2, with 7 bases identical to TRBD1. J gave up 9 bases and V 0 bases, and 2 bases lay outside the gene matches. CDR3 size: 13 residues. CDR1 and CDR2 from the germline V gene are SGHDT and YYEEEE. For the CDR3, the DNA is TGTGCCAGCAGCTTGGGAGGGGGCCGGGAGCTGTTTTTT. Protein: CASSLGGGRELFF. Supplemented by reference TRBV5-6 and TRBJ2-2, the full variable domain reads DAGVTQSPTHLIKTRGQQVTLRCSPKSGHDTVSWYQQALGQGPQFIFQYYEEEERQRGNFPDRFSGHQFPNYSSELNVNALLLGDSALYLCASSLGGGRELFFGEGSRLTVL.

The table lists this clone with a count of one. J is TRBJ2-7 and V is TRBV6-5, with TRBD2 identical over 13 bases. The CDR3 extends over 15 amino acids. CDR1 is MNHEY and CDR2 is SVGAGI in the germline V gene. Trimming cost V 6 bases and J 2 bases; bases outside gene matches: 4. The CDR3 DNA reads as TGTGCCAGCAGACCGGGACTAGCGGGGCCCTACGAGCAGTACTTC. Residues: CASRPGLAGPYEQYF.

The chain is built from TRBV7-9 and TRBJ2-7; D is perhaps TRBD1 (5 bases). In germline, CDR1 is SEHNR, CDR2 FQNEAQ (reference sequence). The CDR3 sequence is 16 residues long. Trimming took 4 bases from V and 0 from J, leaving 16 bases between them. In nucleotides, the CDR3 is TGTGCCAGCAGCTGGGCGAGGACATCAAGCTCCTACGAGCAGTACTTC. Its protein is CASSWARTSSSYEQYF.

This chain joins TRBV7-6 and TRBJ2-3; 11 positions agree with TRBD2. CDR3 size: 16 residues. The germline CDR1 and CDR2 sequences are SGHVS and FNYEAQ. The junction had 7 bases not matched to a gene; V was cut back by 6 bases and J by 2 bases. Written as DNA, the CDR3 is TGTGCCAGCAGAGGCGGGACTAGCGGATCCACAGATACGCAGTATTTT. Translation: CASRGGTSGSTDTQYF.

The V gene is TRBV6-2 or TRBV6-3, the J gene TRBJ1-2; 8 bases are shared with TRBD1. The CDR3 runs 16 residues. Trimming cost V 2 bases and J 4 bases; bases outside gene matches: 9. Per the germline V gene, CDR1 is MNHEY and CDR2 is SVGEGT. The CDR3 nucleotides read TGTGCCAGCAGTTACCCTGACGGACAGGGAGCCTATGGCTACACCTTC. Its protein is CASSYPDGQGAYGYTF.

The gene calls are TRBV27 and TRBJ2-7; D might be TRBD1 (6 bases). The CDR3 consists of 12 residues. The ends were cut back, 6 bases at V and 3 bases at J, with 9 bases in the middle. CDR1 and CDR2 (germline): MNHEY, SMNVEV (reference sequence). The CDR3 DNA is TGTGCCAGCAGAACAGGGCACTACGAGCAGTACTTC. Translation gives CASRTGHYEQYF.

The chain recombines TRBV3-1 (or the pseudogene TRBV3-2) with TRBJ2-5, with TRBD1 matching 8 bases. J gave up 5 bases and V 4 bases, and 9 bases lay outside the gene matches. CDR1 and CDR2 from the germline V gene are LGHDT and YNNKEL (reference sequence). This CDR3 is built from 15 residues. CDR3 sequence reads: CASSPRRTGTETQYF. CDR3 DNA sequence: TGTGCCAGCAGCCCGCGTCGGACAGGGACGGAGACCCAGTACTTC.

The chain uses TRBV4-1 and TRBJ1-4; TRBD1 matches 8 bases. This CDR3 has 20 amino acids. The germline V gene has CDR1 MGHRA and CDR2 YSYEKL. Unmatched junction bases numbered 13, after V lost 1 base and J lost 0 bases. This chain's CDR3 is CASSQVETGAVAATNEKLFF. DNA for the CDR3: TGCGCCAGCAGCCAAGTTGAGACAGGGGCCGTTGCGGCAACTAATGAAAAACTGTTTTTT.

This rearrangement joins TRBV29-1 to TRBJ2-1; D perhaps matches TRBD1 (6 bases). CDR3 length equals 14 residues. CDR1 SQVTM and CDR2 ANQGSEA come from the germline V gene. In DNA form, the CDR3 reads TGCAGTCGTCCTACAGGGAATGTCGGGGATGAGCAGTTCTTC. As protein: CSRPTGNVGDEQFF.